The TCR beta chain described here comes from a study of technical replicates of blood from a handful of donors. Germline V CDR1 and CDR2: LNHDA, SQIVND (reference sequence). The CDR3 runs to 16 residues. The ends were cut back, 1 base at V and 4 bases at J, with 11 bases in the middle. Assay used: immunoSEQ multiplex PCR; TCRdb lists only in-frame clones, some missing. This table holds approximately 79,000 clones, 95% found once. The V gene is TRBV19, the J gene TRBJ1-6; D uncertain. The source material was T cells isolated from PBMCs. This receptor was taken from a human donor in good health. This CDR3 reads CASSIGEGFYNSPLHF. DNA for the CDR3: TGTGCCAGTAGTATAGGCGAGGGATTTTATAATTCACCCCTCCACTTT.